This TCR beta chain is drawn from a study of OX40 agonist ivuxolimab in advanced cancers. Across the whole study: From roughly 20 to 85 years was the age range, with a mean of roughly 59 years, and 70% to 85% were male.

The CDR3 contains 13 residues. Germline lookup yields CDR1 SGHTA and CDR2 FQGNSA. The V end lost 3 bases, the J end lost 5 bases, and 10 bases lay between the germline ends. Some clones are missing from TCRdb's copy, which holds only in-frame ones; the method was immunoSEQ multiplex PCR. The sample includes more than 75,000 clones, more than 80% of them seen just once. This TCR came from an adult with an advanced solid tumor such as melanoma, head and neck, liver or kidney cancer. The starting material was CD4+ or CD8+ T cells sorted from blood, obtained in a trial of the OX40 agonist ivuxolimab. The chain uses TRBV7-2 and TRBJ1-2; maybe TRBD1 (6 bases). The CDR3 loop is CASSFRDKYGYTF. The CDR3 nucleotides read TGTGCCAGCAGCTTCCGGGACAAGTATGGCTACACCTTC.